These T cell receptor beta chains were read from a single sample in a study of T cell responses to AZD1222 COVID-19 vaccine. Assay used: immunoSEQ multiplex PCR; TCRdb lists only in-frame clones, some missing. The data contain about 140,000 clones, 85% to 90% of them singletons. The sequencing used peripheral blood, collected on day 0 of AZD1222 vaccination. Receptors originate from an adult in good health. The CDR3 runs from the conserved cysteine through the conserved F or W. The order of the fields is CDR3 length, clone size, V gene, J gene, D gene, CDR3 protein, CDR3 DNA. The D gene is left open where the match is weak. Rows give clone size only sometimes, using once, few, many, or a class for an expanded clone.

>15|NA|TRBV18|TRBJ2-1|TRBD2
CASSPGRERGDEQFF
TGTGCCAGCTCACCAGGGCGGGAGAGAGGAGATGAGCAGTTCTTC
>15|NA|TRBV30|TRBJ2-3|TRBD1
CAWGLGQRVTDTQYF
TGTGCCTGGGGCCTGGGACAGAGGGTGACAGATACGCAGTATTTT
>13|NA|TRBV28|TRBJ1-1|NA
CASSLFGTGSALF
NA
>11|NA|TRBV2|TRBJ2-7|NA
CASATPYEQYF
TGTGCCAGCGCCACCCCCTACGAGCAGTACTTC
>15|NA|TRBV5-4|TRBJ2-7|TRBD2
CASSLRPSGGYEQYF
TGTGCCAGCAGCTTGCGCCCTAGCGGGGGATACGAGCAGTACTTC
>16|NA|TRBV29-1|TRBJ1-1|NA
CSVREVGLMGNTEAFF
TGCAGCGTCCGAGAGGTGGGGCTTATGGGGAACACTGAAGCTTTCTTT
>15|NA|TRBV6-5|TRBJ1-3|NA
CASSYSDNLGNTIYF
TGTGCCAGCAGTTACTCCGACAATCTGGGCAACACCATATATTTT
>17|NA|TRBV5-1|TRBJ2-7|TRBD1
CASSLMATGQGPYEQYF
TGCGCCAGCAGCCTTATGGCGACGGGACAGGGACCCTACGAGCAGTACTTC
>15|NA|TRBV18|TRBJ1-6|TRBD1
CASSSGTESNSPLHF
TGTGCCAGCTCATCCGGGACAGAGTCAAATTCACCCCTCCACTTT
>14|NA|TRBV28|TRBJ2-5|TRBD2
CASSSPTSGETQYF
TGTGCCAGCAGTTCCCCGACTAGCGGGGAGACCCAGTACTTC
>15|NA|TRBV18|TRBJ1-6|NA
CASSPNGGFNSPLHF
TGTGCCAGCTCACCTAACGGGGGTTTTAATTCACCCCTCCACTTT
>11|NA|TRBV29-1|TRBJ1-2|NA
CSVEGGRDYTF
TGCAGCGTTGAAGGGGGTAGAGACTACACCTTC
>14|NA|TRBV5-1|TRBJ1-1|NA
CASSLGNGFAEAFF
TGCGCCAGCAGCTTGGGCAACGGGTTTGCTGAAGCTTTCTTT
>14|NA|TRBV14|TRBJ1-4|TRBD1
CASSRTGVDLGLFF
TGTGCCAGCAGCCGGACAGGGGTAGATCTCGGACTGTTTTTT
>13|NA|TRBV18|TRBJ1-5|NA
CASSASSNQPQHF
TGTGCCAGCTCAGCCAGTAGCAATCAGCCCCAGCATTTT
>13|NA|TRBV27|TRBJ1-2|NA
CASSRDRNYGYTF
TGTGCCAGCAGCAGAGACAGGAACTATGGCTACACCTTC
>16|NA|TRBV4-2|TRBJ1-1|NA
CASSRDTAVLNTEAFF
TGTGCCAGCAGTCGGGACACGGCGGTTTTGAACACTGAAGCTTTCTTT
>11|few|TRBV29-1|TRBJ2-1|NA
CSPRSRNEQFF
TGCAGCCCCCGTAGCCGCAATGAGCAGTTCTTC
>16|NA|TRBV21-1|TRBJ1-5|NA
CASSKGRWRSNQPQHF
TGTGCCAGCAGTAAAGGTCGGTGGAGGAGCAATCAGCCCCAGCATTTT
>13|NA|TRBV2|TRBJ2-2|NA
CASSRGDSGELFF
TGTGCCAGCAGTAGGGGGGATTCCGGGGAGCTGTTTTTT
>11|NA|TRBV6-1|TRBJ1-5|NA
CASSDPWPQHF
TGTGCCAGCAGTGATCCTTGGCCCCAGCATTTT
>16|NA|TRBV28|TRBJ2-3|TRBD1
CASSLPGQGSTDTQYF
TGTGCCAGCAGTTTGCCGGGACAGGGATCCACAGATACGCAGTATTTT
>15|NA|TRBV18|TRBJ2-6|NA
CASSPQGAGANVLTF
TGTGCCAGCTCACCACAAGGGGCTGGGGCCAACGTCCTGACTTTC
>14|NA|TRBV6-5|TRBJ1-5|TRBD1
CASSYRTGNQPQHF
TGTGCCAGCAGCTACAGGACAGGGAACCAGCCCCAGCATTTT
>17|NA|TRBV4-1|TRBJ1-3|TRBD1
CASSQTQTGRLGNTIYF
TGCGCCAGCAGCCAAACTCAGACAGGGAGGTTGGGAAACACCATATATTTT
>16|NA|TRBV28|TRBJ2-7|TRBD2
CASSPIGPGGLGEQYF
TGTGCCAGCAGTCCCATAGGTCCGGGAGGGCTGGGGGAGCAGTACTTC
>17|NA|TRBV4-3|TRBJ2-2|NA
CASSLGWGPLHTGELFF
TGCGCCAGCAGCCTAGGCTGGGGCCCACTACACACCGGGGAGCTGTTTTTT
>17|NA|TRBV4-3|TRBJ2-3|TRBD2
CASSQGTSGTSTDTQYF
TGCGCCAGCAGCCAAGGGACTAGCGGGACTAGCACAGATACGCAGTATTTT
>17|NA|TRBV19|TRBJ2-7|TRBD2
CASRLSGGASHTYEQYF
TGTGCCAGTAGGCTGAGCGGGGGCGCCTCCCACACCTACGAGCAGTACTTC
>17|NA|TRBV4-2|TRBJ2-1|NA
CASSLGGLAGFYNEQFF
TGTGCCAGCAGCCTCGGGGGACTCGCGGGTTTCTACAATGAGCAGTTCTTC
>15|NA|TRBV3-1/TRBV3-2|TRBJ1-6|NA
CASSQDQFYNSPLHF
TGTGCCAGCAGCCAAGACCAGTTTTATAATTCACCCCTCCACTTT
>14|NA|TRBV12-5|TRBJ1-1|NA
CASGLYGGNTEAFF
TGTGCTAGTGGTTTGTATGGGGGGAACACTGAAGCTTTCTTT
>13|once|TRBV5-1|TRBJ2-1|NA
CASSPGPDNEQFF
TGCGCCAGCAGCCCCGGGCCGGACAATGAGCAGTTCTTC
>15|NA|TRBV9|TRBJ1-3|NA
CASSVGGTGGNTIYF
TGTGCCAGCAGCGTAGGGGGGACCGGTGGAAACACCATATATTTT
>17|NA|TRBV3-1/TRBV3-2|TRBJ2-1|NA
CASSQDLVWSSYNEQFF
TGTGCCAGCAGCCAAGATCTGGTATGGAGCTCCTACAATGAGCAGTTCTTC
>13|few|TRBV18|TRBJ2-5|TRBD1
CASSHRGQETQYF
TGTGCCAGCTCACACAGGGGCCAAGAGACCCAGTACTTC
>16|once|TRBV6-6|TRBJ1-6|NA
CASSYPPGAQGSPLHF
TGTGCCAGCAGTTATCCCCCAGGGGCTCAAGGTTCACCCCTCCACTTT
>14|NA|TRBV28|TRBJ1-6|TRBD1
CASNQGGSGSPLHF
TGTGCCAGCAACCAGGGGGGGAGTGGTTCACCCCTCCACTTT
>15|NA|TRBV19|TRBJ2-2|TRBD2
CASSIPSGASGELFF
TGTGCCAGTAGTATCCCTAGCGGGGCTTCCGGGGAGCTGTTTTTT
>15|NA|TRBV5-1|TRBJ1-4|NA
CASSLQGLANEKLFF
TGCGCCAGCAGCTTGCAGGGTCTCGCTAATGAAAAACTGTTTTTT
>16|NA|TRBV6-2/TRBV6-3|TRBJ2-7|TRBD1
CASSYRPGQGLYEQYF
TGTGCCAGCAGTTACCGCCCGGGACAGGGGCTCTACGAGCAGTACTTC
>15|NA|TRBV28|TRBJ2-1|TRBD2
CASSPPLRGYNEQFF
TGTGCCAGCAGTCCCCCGCTGCGGGGGTACAATGAGCAGTTCTTC
>17|NA|TRBV6-2/TRBV6-3|TRBJ1-2|TRBD1
CASSFPSGQGADYGYTF
TGTGCCAGCAGTTTCCCCTCGGGACAGGGGGCCGACTATGGCTACACCTTC
>17|NA|TRBV6-1|TRBJ1-3|TRBD1
CASSGNRGRISGNTIYF
TGTGCCAGCAGTGGAAACAGGGGGCGCATCTCTGGAAACACCATATATTTT
>18|NA|TRBV6-7|TRBJ1-4|NA
CASSYSKVPRDTPNQLFF
TGTGCCAGCAGTTACTCGAAGGTTCCCCGGGACACGCCGAACCAACTGTTTTTT
>15|NA|TRBV6-5|TRBJ1-5|NA
CASSRGENRNQPQHF
TGTGCCAGCAGTCGGGGGGAGAATCGCAATCAGCCCCAGCATTTT
>13|NA|TRBV2|TRBJ1-4|TRBD1
CASMGQTNEKLFF
TGTGCCAGCATGGGACAGACAAATGAAAAACTGTTTTTT
>11|NA|TRBV3-1/TRBV3-2|TRBJ1-1|NA
CASSLNTEAFF
TGTGCCAGCAGTTTGAACACTGAAGCTTTCTTT
>15|few|TRBV4-3|TRBJ1-2|TRBD1
CASSLVTGGGYGYTF
TGCGCCAGCAGCCTGGTGACAGGGGGTGGCTATGGCTACACCTTC
>16|NA|TRBV2|TRBJ2-7|TRBD2
CASSFMTSGGLYEQYF
TGTGCCAGCAGCTTCATGACTAGCGGGGGGCTTTACGAGCAGTACTTC
>17|NA|TRBV27|TRBJ2-5|TRBD2
CASSLSSGSPLQETQYF
TGTGCCAGCAGTTTATCTAGCGGGAGCCCTCTCCAAGAGACCCAGTACTTC
>15|NA|TRBV11-2|TRBJ1-2|TRBD1
CASSSTTGGSYGYTF
TGTGCCAGCAGCTCCACTACAGGGGGGTCCTATGGCTACACCTTC
>15|NA|TRBV3-1/TRBV3-2|TRBJ2-3|NA
CASSPFGGGPDTQYF
TGTGCCAGCAGCCCCTTTGGGGGGGGGCCAGATACGCAGTATTTT
>14|NA|TRBV9|TRBJ1-5|NA
CASSTGVGNQPQHF
TGTGCCAGCAGCACCGGGGTTGGCAATCAGCCCCAGCATTTT
>15|NA|TRBV6-1|TRBJ2-7|NA
CASREGGLGTYEQYF
TGTGCCAGCAGGGAAGGAGGGTTGGGAACCTACGAGCAGTACTTC
>13|few|TRBV12-3/TRBV12-4|TRBJ2-7|NA
CASSLGKAYEQYF
TGTGCCAGCAGTCTGGGGAAAGCTTACGAGCAGTACTTC
>16|NA|TRBV28|TRBJ1-4|NA
CASSEQGFYSNEKLFF
TGTGCCAGCAGTGAACAAGGGTTCTACAGTAATGAAAAACTGTTTTTT
>15|NA|TRBV6-5|TRBJ2-7|TRBD2
CASSYALAGVYEQYF
TGTGCCAGCAGTTACGCGCTAGCGGGAGTCTACGAGCAGTACTTC
>12|NA|TRBV28|TRBJ1-2|NA
CASSFSLYGYTF
TGTGCCAGCAGTTTTTCCCTCTATGGCTACACCTTC